This TCR beta chain comes out of a study of T cell responses to AZD1222 COVID-19 vaccine. Study-wide findings and caveats: Donors were largely white British and mainly female; clonal diversity was possibly underestimated.

The assay was immunoSEQ multiplex PCR, and TCRdb's table has in-frame clones only and misses some. The sample holds 90,000 to 100,000 clones; about 90% are singletons and the top ten take 16%. The CDR3 is 20 amino acids. CDR1 is SNHLY, CDR2 FYNNEI, per germline. With 6 bases removed from V and 4 bases from J, the gap between germline ends came to 31 bases. This clone has just one count. Its antigen is unknown. V gene TRBV2 combines with J gene TRBJ1-5; D possibly corresponds to TRBD1 (5 bases). The material sequenced was peripheral blood, taken 28 days after the second AZD1222 dose. The receptor comes from an adult who received the AZD1222 COVID-19 vaccine. The CDR3 here is CASRGREYLSRAGWNQPQHF. CDR3 coding DNA: TGTGCCAGCAGGGGCAGGGAATACCTATCCAGGGCGGGGTGGAATCAGCCCCAGCATTTT.